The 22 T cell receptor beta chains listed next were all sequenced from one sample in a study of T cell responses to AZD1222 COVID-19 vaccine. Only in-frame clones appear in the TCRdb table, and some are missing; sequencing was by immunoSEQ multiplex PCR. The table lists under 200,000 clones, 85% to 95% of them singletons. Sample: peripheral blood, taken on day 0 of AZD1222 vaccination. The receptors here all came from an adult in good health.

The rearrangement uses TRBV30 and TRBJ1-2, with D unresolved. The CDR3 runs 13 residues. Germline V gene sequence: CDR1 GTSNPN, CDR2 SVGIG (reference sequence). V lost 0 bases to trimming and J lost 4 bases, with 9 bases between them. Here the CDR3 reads CAWSVQLGYGYTF. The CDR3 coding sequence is TGTGCCTGGAGTGTACAGCTGGGCTATGGCTACACCTTC.

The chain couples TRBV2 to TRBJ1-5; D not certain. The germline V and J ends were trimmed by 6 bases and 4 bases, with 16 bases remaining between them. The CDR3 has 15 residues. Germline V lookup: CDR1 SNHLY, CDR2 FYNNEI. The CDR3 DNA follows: TGTGCCAGCAGCCCTCCGGGCAGGCGGAATCAGCCCCAGCATTTT. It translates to CASSPPGRRNQPQHF.

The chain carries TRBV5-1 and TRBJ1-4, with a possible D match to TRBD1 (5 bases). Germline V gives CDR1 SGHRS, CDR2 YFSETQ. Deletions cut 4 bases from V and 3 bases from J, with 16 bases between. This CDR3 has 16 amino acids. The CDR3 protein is CASSPGTMAANEKLFF. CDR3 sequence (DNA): TGCGCCAGCAGCCCCGGGACGATGGCGGCTAATGAAAAACTGTTTTTT.

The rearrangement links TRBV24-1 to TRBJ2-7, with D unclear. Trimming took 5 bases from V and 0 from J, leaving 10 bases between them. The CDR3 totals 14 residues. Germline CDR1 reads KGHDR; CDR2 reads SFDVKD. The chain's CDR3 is CATSVTGHSYEQYF. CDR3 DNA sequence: TGTGCCACCAGTGTTACCGGGCACTCCTACGAGCAGTACTTC.

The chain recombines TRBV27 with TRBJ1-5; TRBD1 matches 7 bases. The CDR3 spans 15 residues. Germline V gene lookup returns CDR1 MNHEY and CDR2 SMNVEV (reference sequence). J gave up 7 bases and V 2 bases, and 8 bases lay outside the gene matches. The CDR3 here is CASSLGGGGGQPQHF. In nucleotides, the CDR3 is TGTGCCAGCAGTTTAGGAGGGGGCGGAGGCCAGCCCCAGCATTTT.

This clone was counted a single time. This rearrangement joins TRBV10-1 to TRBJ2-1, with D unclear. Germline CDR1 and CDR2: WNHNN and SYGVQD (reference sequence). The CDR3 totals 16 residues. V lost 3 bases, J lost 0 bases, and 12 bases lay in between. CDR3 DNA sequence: TGCGCCAGCAGTGAAGATCCTTTGAGCTCCTACAATGAGCAGTTCTTC. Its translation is CASSEDPLSSYNEQFF.

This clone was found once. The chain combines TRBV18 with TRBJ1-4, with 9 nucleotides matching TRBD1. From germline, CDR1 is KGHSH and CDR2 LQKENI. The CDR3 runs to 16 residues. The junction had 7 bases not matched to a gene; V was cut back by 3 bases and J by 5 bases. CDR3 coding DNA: TGTGCCAGCTCACCCTACCAACAGGGGGCGAATGAAAAACTGTTTTTT. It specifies CASSPYQQGANEKLFF.

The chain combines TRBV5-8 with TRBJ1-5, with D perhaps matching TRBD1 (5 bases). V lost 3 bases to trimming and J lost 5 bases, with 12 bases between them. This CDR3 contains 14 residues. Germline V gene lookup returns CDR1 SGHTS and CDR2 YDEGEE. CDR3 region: CASSWTGTDQPQHF. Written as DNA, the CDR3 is TGTGCCAGCAGCTGGACCGGGACCGATCAGCCCCAGCATTTT.

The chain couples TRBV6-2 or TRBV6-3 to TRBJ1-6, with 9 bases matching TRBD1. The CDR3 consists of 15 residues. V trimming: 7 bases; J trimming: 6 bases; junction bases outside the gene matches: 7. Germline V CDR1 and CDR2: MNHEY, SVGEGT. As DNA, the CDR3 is TGTGCCAGCACCCCATTGACAGGGGGTAATTCACCCCTCCACTTT. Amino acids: CASTPLTGGNSPLHF.

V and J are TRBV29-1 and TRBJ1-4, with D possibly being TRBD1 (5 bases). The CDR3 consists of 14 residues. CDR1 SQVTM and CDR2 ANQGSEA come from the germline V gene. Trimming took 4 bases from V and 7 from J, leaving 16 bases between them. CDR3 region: CSVVPGGGGEKLFF. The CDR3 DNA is TGCAGCGTTGTCCCCGGCGGGGGGGGTGAAAAACTGTTTTTT. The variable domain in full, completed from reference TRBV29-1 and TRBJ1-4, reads SAVISQKPSRDICQRGTSLTIQCQVDSQVTMMFWYRQQPGQSLTLIATANQGSEATYESGFVIDKFPISRPNLTFSTLTVSNMSPEDSSIYLCSVVPGGGGEKLFFGSGTQLSVL.

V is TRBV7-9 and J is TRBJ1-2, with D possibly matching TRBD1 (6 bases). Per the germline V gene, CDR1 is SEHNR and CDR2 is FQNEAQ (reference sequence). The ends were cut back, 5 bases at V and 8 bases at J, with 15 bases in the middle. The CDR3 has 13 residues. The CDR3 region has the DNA TGTGCCAGCAGCCCGTGGGGGGCAGGCGGCTACACCTTC. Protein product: CASSPWGAGGYTF. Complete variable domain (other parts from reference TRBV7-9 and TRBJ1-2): DTGVSQNPRHKITKRGQNVTFRCDPISEHNRLYWYRQTLGQGPEFLTYFQNEAQLEKSRLLSDRFSAERPKGSFSTLEIQRTEQGDSAMYLCASSPWGAGGYTFGSGTRLTVV.

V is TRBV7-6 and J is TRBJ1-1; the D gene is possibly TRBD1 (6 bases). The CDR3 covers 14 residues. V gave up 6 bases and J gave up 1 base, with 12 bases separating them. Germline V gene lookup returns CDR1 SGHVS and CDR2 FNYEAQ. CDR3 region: CASSFTGQNTEAFF. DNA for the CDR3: TGTGCCAGCAGTTTTACGGGACAGAACACTGAAGCTTTCTTT.

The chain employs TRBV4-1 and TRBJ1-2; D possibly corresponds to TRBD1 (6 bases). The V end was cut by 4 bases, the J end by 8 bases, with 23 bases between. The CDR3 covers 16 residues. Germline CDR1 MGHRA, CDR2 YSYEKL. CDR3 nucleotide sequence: TGCGCCAGCAGCCCCCTGTTGAACAGGGCCGATAGAGGCTACACCTTC. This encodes CASSPLLNRADRGYTF.

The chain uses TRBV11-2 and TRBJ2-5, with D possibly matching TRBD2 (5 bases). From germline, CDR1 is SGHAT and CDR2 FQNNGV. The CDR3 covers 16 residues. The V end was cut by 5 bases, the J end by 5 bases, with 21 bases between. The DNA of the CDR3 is TGTGCCAGCAGCCGCGGAGCCTGGACTCGCAGGGAGACCCAGTACTTC. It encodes CASSRGAWTRRETQYF.

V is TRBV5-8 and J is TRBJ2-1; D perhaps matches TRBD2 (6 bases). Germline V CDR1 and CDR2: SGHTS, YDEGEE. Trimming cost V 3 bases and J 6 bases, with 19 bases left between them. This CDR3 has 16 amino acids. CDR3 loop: CASSSVRLGRGNEQFF. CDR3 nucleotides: TGTGCCAGCAGCTCCGTTAGACTAGGTCGTGGCAATGAGCAGTTCTTC. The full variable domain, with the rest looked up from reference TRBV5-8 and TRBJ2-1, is EAGVTQSPTHLIKTRGQQATLRCSPISGHTSVYWYQQALGLGLQFLLWYDEGEERNRGNFPPRFSGRQFPNYSSELNVNALELEDSALYLCASSSVRLGRGNEQFFGPGTRLTVL.

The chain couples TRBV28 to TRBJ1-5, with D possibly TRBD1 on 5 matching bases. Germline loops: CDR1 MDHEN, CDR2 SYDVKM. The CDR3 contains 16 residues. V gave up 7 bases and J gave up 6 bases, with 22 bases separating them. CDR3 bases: TGTGCCAGCAAAGTTAGTAAGGGGACGGACGGTCAGCCCCAGCATTTT. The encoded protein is CASKVSKGTDGQPQHF.

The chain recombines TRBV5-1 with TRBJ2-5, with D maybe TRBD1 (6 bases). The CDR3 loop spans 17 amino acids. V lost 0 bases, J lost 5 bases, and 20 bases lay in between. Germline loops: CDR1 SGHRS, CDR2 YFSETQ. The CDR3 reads CASSLGPGHRWRETQYF. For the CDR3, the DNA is TGCGCCAGCAGCTTGGGCCCGGGACACCGGTGGAGGGAGACCCAGTACTTC.

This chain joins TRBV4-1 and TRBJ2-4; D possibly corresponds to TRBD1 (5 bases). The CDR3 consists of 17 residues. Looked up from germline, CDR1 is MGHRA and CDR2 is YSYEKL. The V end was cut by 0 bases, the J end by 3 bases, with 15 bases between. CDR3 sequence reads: CASSQDGAPPYKNIQYF. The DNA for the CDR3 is TGCGCCAGCAGCCAAGATGGGGCCCCCCCGTACAAAAACATTCAGTACTTC.

The CDR3 loop reads CASRRSGQGRDEQYF. CDR3 in DNA: TGTGCCAGCAGGCGCTCGGGACAGGGACGGGACGAGCAGTACTTC. This chain uses TRBV6-5 with TRBJ2-7, with 9 bases that match TRBD1. The CDR3 runs to 15 residues. The germline CDR1 and CDR2 sequences are MNHEY and SVGAGI. V shed 6 bases and J 5 bases; nucleotides not matched to a gene: 11.

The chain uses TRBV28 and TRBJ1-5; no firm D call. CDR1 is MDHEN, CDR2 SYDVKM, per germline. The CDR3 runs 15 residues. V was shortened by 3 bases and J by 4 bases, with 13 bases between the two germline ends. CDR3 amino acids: CASSFVGAGNQPQHF. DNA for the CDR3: TGTGCCAGCAGTTTTGTCGGAGCCGGGAATCAGCCCCAGCATTTT.

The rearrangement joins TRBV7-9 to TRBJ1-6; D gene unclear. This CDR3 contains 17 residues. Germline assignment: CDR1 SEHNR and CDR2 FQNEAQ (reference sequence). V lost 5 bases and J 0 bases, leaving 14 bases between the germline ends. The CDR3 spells CASSPWTGSSYNSPLHF. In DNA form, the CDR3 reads TGTGCCAGCAGCCCCTGGACGGGAAGCTCCTATAATTCACCCCTCCACTTT.

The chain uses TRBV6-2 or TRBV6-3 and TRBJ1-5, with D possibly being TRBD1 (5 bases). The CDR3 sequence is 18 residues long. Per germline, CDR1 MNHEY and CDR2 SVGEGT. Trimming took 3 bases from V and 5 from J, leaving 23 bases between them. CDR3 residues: CASSYSRHGGSVDQPQHF. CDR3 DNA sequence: TGTGCCAGCAGTTATTCGAGACACGGGGGTTCGGTAGATCAGCCCCAGCATTTT.